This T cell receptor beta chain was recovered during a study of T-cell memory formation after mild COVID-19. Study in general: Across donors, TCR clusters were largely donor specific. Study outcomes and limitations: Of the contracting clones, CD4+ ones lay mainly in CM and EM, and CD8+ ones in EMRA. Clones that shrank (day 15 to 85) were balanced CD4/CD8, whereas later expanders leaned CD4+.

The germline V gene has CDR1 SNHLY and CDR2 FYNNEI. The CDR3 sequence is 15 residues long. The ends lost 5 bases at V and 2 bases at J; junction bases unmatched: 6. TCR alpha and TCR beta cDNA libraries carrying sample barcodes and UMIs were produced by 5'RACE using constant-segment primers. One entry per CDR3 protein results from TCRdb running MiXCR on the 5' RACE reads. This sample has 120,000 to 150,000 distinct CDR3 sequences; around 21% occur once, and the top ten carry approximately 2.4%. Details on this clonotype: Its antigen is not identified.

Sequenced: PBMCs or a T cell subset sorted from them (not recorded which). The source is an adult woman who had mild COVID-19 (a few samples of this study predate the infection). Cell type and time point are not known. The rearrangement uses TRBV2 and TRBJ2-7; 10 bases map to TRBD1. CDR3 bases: TGTGCCAGCAGTCAACCCGGGACAGGGGCCTACGAGCAGTACTTC. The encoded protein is CASSQPGTGAYEQYF.